The 7 T cell receptor beta chains below were found in one sample sequenced in a study of T cell clonotyping in hematopoietic cell transplantation. Sequencing used immunoSEQ multiplex PCR; TCRdb keeps in-frame clones, though not all of them. The profile shows about 11,000 clones, around 45% of them singletons. The sequences come from PBMCs, collected 30 days after allogeneic stem cell transplant. All receptors derive from a male patient between 50 and 60 years old who had an allogeneic stem cell transplant from an unrelated donor, so the T cells may come from the graft donor. Some clones in this sample may be carry-over from other donors' samples.

This clone was detected only a few times. The chain is built from TRBV19 and TRBJ2-5; D tentatively fits TRBD1 or TRBD2 (5 bases each). V lost 5 bases and J 6 bases, leaving 10 bases between the germline ends. This CDR3 contains 12 residues. The germline V gene encodes CDR1 LNHDA and CDR2 SQIVND (reference sequence). CDR3 coding DNA: TGTGCCAGTAGTTCCCGGGGACAGACCCAGTACTTC. It encodes CASSSRGQTQYF.

By sample fraction, this clone is large. The CDR3 DNA follows: TGTGCCAGCAGCTCGTCTAGCGGGGGGGCCACAGATACGCAGTATTTT. It is translated as CASSSSSGGATDTQYF. The chain combines TRBV13 with TRBJ2-3; 12 bases line up with TRBD2. The CDR3 contains 16 residues. Germline values: CDR1 PRHDT, CDR2 FYEKMQ (reference sequence). V lost 4 bases to trimming and J lost 2 bases; unmatched junction nucleotides: 4.

The chain couples TRBV30 to TRBJ1-5; maybe TRBD1 (5 bases). The CDR3 contains 13 residues. Trimming removed 2 bases from V and 3 bases from J, with 8 bases in between. CDR1 and CDR2 (germline): GTSNPN, SVGIG (reference sequence). The chain's CDR3 is CAWSPGNNQPQHF. The DNA for the CDR3 is TGTGCCTGGAGTCCAGGGAACAATCAGCCCCAGCATTTT. Using reference TRBV30 and TRBJ1-5 for the parts outside the CDR3, the full variable domain is SQTIHQWPATLVQPVGSPLSLECTVEGTSNPNLYWYRQAAGRGLQLLFYSVGIGQISSEVPQNLSASRPQDRQFILSSKKLLLSDSGFYLCAWSPGNNQPQHFGDGTRLSIL.

The genes are TRBV5-6 and TRBJ2-7; TRBD2 aligns across 8 bases. CDR3 length equals 15 residues. V lost 4 bases to trimming and J lost 5 bases; unmatched junction nucleotides: 11. Germline V gives CDR1 SGHDT, CDR2 YYEEEE. The CDR3 DNA is TGTGCCAGCAGCCGGGACCGAGGGACTAGAAACGAGCAGTACTTC. This gives the protein CASSRDRGTRNEQYF.

The gene calls are TRBV28 and TRBJ2-5, with a possible D match to TRBD1 (6 bases). Trimming cost V 4 bases and J 2 bases, with 8 bases left between them. The length of the CDR3 is 13 residues. Germline CDR1 is MDHEN and CDR2 is SYDVKM. CDR3 region: CASSSGQQETQYF. The CDR3 coding sequence is TGTGCCAGCAGTTCAGGACAGCAAGAGACCCAGTACTTC.

The J gene is TRBJ2-3, the V gene TRBV9; tentative D call: TRBD2 (5 bases). In germline, CDR1 is SGDLS, CDR2 YYNGEE. The CDR3 has 17 residues. The V end was cut by 0 bases, the J end by 2 bases, with 16 bases between. The CDR3 sequence: CASSVVNGDSSTDTQYF. Written as DNA, the CDR3 is TGTGCCAGCAGCGTAGTGAACGGGGATAGTTCCACAGATACGCAGTATTTT.

This clone was observed a few times. The chain recombines TRBV27 with TRBJ1-5; TRBD1 matches 9 bases. The CDR3 is made up of 12 amino acids. Per germline, CDR1 MNHEY and CDR2 SMNVEV (reference sequence). V shed 10 bases, J shed 8 bases, and the junction held 6 bases outside the gene matches. CDR3 sequence (DNA): TGTGCCACCGGGACAGGGTTGGAGCCCCAGCATTTT. Translated, it gives CATGTGLEPQHF.